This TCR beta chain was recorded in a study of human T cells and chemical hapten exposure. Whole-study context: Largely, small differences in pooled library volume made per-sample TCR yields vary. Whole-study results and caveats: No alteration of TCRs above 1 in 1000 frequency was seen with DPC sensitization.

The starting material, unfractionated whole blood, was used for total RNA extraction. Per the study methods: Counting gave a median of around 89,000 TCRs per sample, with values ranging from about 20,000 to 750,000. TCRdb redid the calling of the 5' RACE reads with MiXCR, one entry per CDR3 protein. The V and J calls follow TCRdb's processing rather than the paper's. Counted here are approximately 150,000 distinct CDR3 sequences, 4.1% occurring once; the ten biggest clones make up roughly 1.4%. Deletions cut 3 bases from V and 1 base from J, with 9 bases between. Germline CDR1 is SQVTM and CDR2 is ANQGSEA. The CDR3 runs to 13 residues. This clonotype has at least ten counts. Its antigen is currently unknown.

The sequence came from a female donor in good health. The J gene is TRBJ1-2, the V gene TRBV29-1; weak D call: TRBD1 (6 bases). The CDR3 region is CSVEDSLNYGYTF. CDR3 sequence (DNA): TGCAGCGTTGAGGACAGTCTTAACTATGGCTACACCTTC.